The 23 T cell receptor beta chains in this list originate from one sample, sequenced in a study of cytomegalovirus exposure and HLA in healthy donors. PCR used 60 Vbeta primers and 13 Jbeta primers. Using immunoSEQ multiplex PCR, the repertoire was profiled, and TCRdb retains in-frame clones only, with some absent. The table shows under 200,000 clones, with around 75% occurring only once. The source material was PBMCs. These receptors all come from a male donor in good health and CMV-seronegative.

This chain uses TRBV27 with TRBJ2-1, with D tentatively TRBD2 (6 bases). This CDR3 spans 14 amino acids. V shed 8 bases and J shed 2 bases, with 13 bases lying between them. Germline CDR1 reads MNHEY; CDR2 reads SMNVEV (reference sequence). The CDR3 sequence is CASVGTGTYNEQFF. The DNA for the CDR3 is TGTGCCAGCGTGGGGACTGGAACCTACAATGAGCAGTTCTTC.

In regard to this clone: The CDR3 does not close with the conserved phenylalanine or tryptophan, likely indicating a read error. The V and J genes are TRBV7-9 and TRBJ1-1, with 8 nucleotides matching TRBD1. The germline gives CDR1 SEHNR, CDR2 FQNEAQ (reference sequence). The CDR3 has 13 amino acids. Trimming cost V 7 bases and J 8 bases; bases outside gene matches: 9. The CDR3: CASNEAGGREAFL. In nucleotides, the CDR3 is TGTGCCAGCAACGAAGCAGGGGGCCGAGAAGCTTTCCTT.

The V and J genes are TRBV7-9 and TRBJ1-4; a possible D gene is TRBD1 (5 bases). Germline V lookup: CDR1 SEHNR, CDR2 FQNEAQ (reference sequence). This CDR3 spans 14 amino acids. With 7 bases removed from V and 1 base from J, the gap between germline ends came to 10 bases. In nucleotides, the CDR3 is TGTGCCAGCATCCAGGGTGGAACTAATGAAAAACTGTTTTTT. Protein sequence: CASIQGGTNEKLFF.

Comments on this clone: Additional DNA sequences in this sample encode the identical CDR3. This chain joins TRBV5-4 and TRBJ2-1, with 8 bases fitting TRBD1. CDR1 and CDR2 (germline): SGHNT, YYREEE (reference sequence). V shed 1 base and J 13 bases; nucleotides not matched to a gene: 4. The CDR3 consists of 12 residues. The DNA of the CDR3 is TGTGCCAGCAGCTTGTCAGGGGGCAATCAGTTCTTC. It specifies CASSLSGGNQFF. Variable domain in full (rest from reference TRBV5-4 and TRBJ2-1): ETGVTQSPTHLIKTRGQQVTLRCSSQSGHNTVSWYQQALGQGPQFIFQYYREEENGRGNFPPRFSGLQFPNYSSELNVNALELDDSALYLCASSLSGGNQFFGPGTRLTVL.

The CDR3 DNA sequence: TGTGCCAGCAGCTCGGGGGGCTCTGGGGCCAACGTCCTGACTTTC. Translating gives CASSSGGSGANVLTF. The genes are TRBV11-2 and TRBJ2-6, with 7 bases matching TRBD2. The CDR3 has 15 amino acids. Germline values: CDR1 SGHAT, CDR2 FQNNGV. Trimming took 4 bases from V and 0 from J; bases not matched to a gene: 0.

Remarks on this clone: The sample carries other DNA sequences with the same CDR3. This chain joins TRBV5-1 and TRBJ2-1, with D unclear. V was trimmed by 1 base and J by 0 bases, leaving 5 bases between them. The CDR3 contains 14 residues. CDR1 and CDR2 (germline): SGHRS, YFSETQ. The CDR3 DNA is TGCGCCAGCAGCTTGCCAGGCTCCTACAATGAGCAGTTCTTC. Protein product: CASSLPGSYNEQFF. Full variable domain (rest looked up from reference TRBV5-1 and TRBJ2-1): KAGVTQTPRYLIKTRGQQVTLSCSPISGHRSVSWYQQTPGQGLQFLFEYFSETQRNKGNFPGRFSGRQFSNSRSEMNVSTLELGDSALYLCASSLPGSYNEQFFGPGTRLTVL.

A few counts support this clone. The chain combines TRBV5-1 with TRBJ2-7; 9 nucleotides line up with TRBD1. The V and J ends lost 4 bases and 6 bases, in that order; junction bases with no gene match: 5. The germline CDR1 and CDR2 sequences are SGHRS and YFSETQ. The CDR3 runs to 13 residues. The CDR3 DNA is TGCGCCAGCAGCGTAGGGACAGGGCTCGAGCAGTACTTC. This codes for CASSVGTGLEQYF.

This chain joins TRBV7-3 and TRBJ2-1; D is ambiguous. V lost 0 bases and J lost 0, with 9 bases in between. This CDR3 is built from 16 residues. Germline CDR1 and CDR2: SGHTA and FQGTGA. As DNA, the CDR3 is TGTGCCAGCAGCTTAACAGCTATGAGCTCCTACAATGAGCAGTTCTTC. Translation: CASSLTAMSSYNEQFF.

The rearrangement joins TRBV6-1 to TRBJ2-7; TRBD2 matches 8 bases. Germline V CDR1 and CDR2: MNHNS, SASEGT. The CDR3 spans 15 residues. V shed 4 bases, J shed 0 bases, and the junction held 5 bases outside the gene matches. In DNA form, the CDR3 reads TGTGCCAGCAGTGTTAATAGCGGGGACTCCTACGAGCAGTACTTC. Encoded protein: CASSVNSGDSYEQYF.

The CDR3 bases are TGTGCCAGCAGTGAAAGTAGCGGGGGGTACCAAGAGACCCAGTACTTC. The encoded protein is CASSESSGGYQETQYF. The chain links TRBV6-1 to TRBJ2-5; 10 bases match TRBD2. Germline CDR1 and CDR2: MNHNS and SASEGT. V dropped 2 bases and J dropped 0; count of bases not matched to a gene: 3. The CDR3 consists of 16 residues.

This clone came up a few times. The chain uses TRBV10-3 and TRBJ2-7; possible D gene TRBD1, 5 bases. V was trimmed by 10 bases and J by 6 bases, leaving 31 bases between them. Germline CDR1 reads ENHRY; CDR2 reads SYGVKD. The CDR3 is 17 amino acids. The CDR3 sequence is CATAGGNRPVGMSEQYF. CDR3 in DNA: TGTGCCACCGCTGGTGGGAACAGGCCGGTCGGAATGTCCGAGCAGTACTTC.

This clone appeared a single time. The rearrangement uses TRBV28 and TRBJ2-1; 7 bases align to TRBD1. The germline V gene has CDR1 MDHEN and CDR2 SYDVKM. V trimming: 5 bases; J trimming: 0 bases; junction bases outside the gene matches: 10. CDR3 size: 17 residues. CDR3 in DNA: TGTGCCAGCAGTAAAGGGGGCAGGGCCCTCTCCTACAATGAGCAGTTCTTC. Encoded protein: CASSKGGRALSYNEQFF.

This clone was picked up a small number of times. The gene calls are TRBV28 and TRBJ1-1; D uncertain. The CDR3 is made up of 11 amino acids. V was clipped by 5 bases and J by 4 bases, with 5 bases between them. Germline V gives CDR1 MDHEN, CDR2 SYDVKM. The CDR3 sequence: CASSTVTEAFF. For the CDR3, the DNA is TGTGCCAGCAGTACTGTCACTGAAGCTTTCTTT. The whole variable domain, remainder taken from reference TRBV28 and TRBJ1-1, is DVKVTQSSRYLVKRTGEKVFLECVQDMDHENMFWYRQDPGLGLRLIYFSYDVKMKEKGDIPEGYSVSREKKERFSLILESASTNQTSMYLCASSTVTEAFFGQGTRLTVV.

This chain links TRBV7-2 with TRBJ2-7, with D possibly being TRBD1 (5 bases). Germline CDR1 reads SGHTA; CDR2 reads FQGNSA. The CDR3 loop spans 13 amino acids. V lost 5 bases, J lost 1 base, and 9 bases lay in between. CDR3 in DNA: TGTGCCAGCAGCCCTGGACATTCCTACGAGCAGTACTTC. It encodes CASSPGHSYEQYF.

CDR3 amino acids: CASSRGPGETQYF. The CDR3, as DNA: TGTGCCAGTAGTAGGGGCCCCGGAGAGACCCAGTACTTC. The rearrangement uses TRBV19 and TRBJ2-5; perhaps TRBD1 as D (5 bases). The CDR3 spans 13 residues. Germline values: CDR1 LNHDA, CDR2 SQIVND (reference sequence). Trimming removed 4 bases at V and 4 bases at J, with 10 bases between. Full variable domain (outside the CDR3, taken from reference TRBV19 and TRBJ2-5): DGGITQSPKYLFRKEGQNVTLSCEQNLNHDAMYWYRQDPGQGLRLIYYSQIVNDFQKGDIAEGYSVSREKKESFPLTVTSAQKNPTAFYLCASSRGPGETQYFGPGTRLLVL.

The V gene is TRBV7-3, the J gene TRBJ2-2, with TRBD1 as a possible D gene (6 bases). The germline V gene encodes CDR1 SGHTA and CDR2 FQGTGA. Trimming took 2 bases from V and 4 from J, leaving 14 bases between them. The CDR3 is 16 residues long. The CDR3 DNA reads TGTGCCAGCAGCTTACTGACAGGTTACCTCACCGGGGAGCTGTTTTTT. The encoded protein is CASSLLTGYLTGELFF.

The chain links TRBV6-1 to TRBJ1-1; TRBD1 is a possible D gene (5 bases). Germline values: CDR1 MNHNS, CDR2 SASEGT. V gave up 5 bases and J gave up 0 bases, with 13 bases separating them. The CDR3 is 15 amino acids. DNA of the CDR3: TGTGCCAGCAGTCGCGGAAGGGGCATGAACACTGAAGCTTTCTTT. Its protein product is CASSRGRGMNTEAFF.

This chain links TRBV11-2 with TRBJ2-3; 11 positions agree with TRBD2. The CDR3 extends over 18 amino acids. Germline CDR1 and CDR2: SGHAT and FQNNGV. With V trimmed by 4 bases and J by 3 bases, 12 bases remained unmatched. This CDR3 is CASSSPTSGSIGTDTQYF. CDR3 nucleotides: TGTGCCAGCAGCTCCCCTACTAGCGGGAGTATCGGGACAGATACGCAGTATTTT.

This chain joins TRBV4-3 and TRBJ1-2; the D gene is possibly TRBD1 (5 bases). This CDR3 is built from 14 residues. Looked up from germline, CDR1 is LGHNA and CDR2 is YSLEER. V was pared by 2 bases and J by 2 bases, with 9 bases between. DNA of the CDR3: TGCGCCAGCAGCCAATTGGGGGGAAACTATGGCTACACCTTC. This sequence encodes CASSQLGGNYGYTF.

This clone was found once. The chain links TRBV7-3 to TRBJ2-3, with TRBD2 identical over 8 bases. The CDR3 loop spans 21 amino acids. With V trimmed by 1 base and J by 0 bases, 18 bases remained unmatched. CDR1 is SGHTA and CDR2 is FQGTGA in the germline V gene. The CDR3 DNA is TGTGCCAGCAGCTTAAGAATTCCGGGAGGGTTCCCTTCCTCTAGCACAGATACGCAGTATTTT. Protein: CASSLRIPGGFPSSSTDTQYF.

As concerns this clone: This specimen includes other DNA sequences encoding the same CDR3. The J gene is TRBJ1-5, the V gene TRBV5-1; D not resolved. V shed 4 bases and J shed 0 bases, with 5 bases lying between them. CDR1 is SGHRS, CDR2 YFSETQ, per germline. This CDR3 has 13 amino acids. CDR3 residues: CASSLYSNQPQHF. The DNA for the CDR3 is TGCGCCAGCAGCCTTTATAGCAATCAGCCCCAGCATTTT.

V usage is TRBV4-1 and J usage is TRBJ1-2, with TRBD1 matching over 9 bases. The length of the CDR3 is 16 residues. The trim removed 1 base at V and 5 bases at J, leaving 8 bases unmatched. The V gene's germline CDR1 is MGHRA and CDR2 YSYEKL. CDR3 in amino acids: CASSQVTGGSRYGYTF. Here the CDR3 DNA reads TGCGCCAGCAGCCAAGTCACAGGGGGCTCCCGGTATGGCTACACCTTC.

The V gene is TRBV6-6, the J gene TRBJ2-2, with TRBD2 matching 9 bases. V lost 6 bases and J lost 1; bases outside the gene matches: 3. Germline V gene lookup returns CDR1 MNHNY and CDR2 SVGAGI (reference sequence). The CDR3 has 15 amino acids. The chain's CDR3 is CASRGSGRNTGELFF. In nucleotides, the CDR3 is TGTGCCAGCAGAGGTAGCGGGAGGAACACCGGGGAGCTGTTTTTT.